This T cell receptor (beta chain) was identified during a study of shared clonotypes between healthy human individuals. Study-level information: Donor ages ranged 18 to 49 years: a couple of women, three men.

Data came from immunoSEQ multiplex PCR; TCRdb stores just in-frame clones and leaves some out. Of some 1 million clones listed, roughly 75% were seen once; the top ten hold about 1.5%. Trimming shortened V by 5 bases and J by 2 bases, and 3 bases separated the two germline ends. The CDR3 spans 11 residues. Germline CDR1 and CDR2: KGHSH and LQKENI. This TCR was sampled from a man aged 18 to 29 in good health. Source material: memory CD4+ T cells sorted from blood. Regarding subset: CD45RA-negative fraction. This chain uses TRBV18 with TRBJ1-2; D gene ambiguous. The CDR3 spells CASSDNYGYTF. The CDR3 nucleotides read TGTGCCAGCTCAGACAACTATGGCTACACCTTC.